Here is one T cell receptor (beta chain) with its context. As yet, its antigen is unknown. The entry originates in a study of CD8+ T cells in alopecia areata. The trim removed 1 base at V and 3 bases at J, leaving 9 bases unmatched. This CDR3 has 17 residues. Per the germline V gene, CDR1 is SGHVS and CDR2 is FQNEAQ. General study results and limits: Normal skin's resident alphabeta T cells are sequenced alongside lesional scalp T cells.

cDNA reverse transcribed from extracted RNA served as the sequencing template. Data came from immunoSEQ multiplex PCR; TCRdb stores just in-frame clones and leaves some out. The sample lists 130,000 or so clones; about 50% were seen once. This clonotype was sampled from a human donor with alopecia areata. The J gene is TRBJ1-5, the V gene TRBV7-8; 7 bases are a match to TRBD1. The sequenced sample was NKG2D-low CD8+ T cells sorted from blood. The CDR3 region is CASSLDPGGTFNQPQHF. The CDR3 DNA sequence: TGTGCCAGCAGCTTAGATCCAGGGGGGACCTTCAATCAGCCCCAGCATTTT.